This entry lists 19 T cell receptor beta chains sequenced from one sample in a study of T-cell reconstitution after alpha-beta-depleted transplantation in children. Unique molecular identifiers were built into the TCRbeta library. A single record per CDR3 protein comes from TCRdb applying MiXCR to the PCR reads. Among about 460,000 distinct CDR3 sequences listed, around 12% were seen once. The material was PBMCs from the stem cell graft donor, obtained from the stem cell graft. These receptors were taken from a human donor who donated a stem cell graft to a child with combined immunodeficiency.

This clonotype was seen many times. The chain employs TRBV4-3 and TRBJ2-7; TRBD2 agrees at 11 bases. The germline CDR1 and CDR2 sequences are LGHNA and YSLEER. The ends lost 2 bases at V and 3 bases at J; junction bases unmatched: 6. The CDR3 runs to 16 residues. Here the CDR3 reads CASSQWGLADYYEQYF. The CDR3, as DNA: TGCGCCAGCAGCCAATGGGGACTAGCGGACTACTACGAGCAGTACTTC.

This chain joins TRBV4-3 and TRBJ2-1; D not certain. The germline V gene encodes CDR1 LGHNA and CDR2 YSLEER. Trimming pared 5 bases from V and 2 bases from J, leaving 10 bases between. The CDR3 is 14 amino acids. The CDR3 bases are TGCGCCAGCAGCACTGGCAGAGCCTACAATGAGCAGTTCTTC. This gives the protein CASSTGRAYNEQFF.

V usage is TRBV19 and J usage is TRBJ2-1; D is undetermined. Germline V gene sequence: CDR1 LNHDA, CDR2 SQIVND (reference sequence). V gave up 3 bases and J gave up 0 bases, with 9 bases separating them. The CDR3 is 15 amino acids. The CDR3 DNA follows: TGTGCCAGTAGTATCGGCCAAAGCTCCTACAATGAGCAGTTCTTC. Translation gives CASSIGQSSYNEQFF.

This clonotype occurred a few times. The chain carries TRBV7-3 and TRBJ2-7; 10 nucleotides align to TRBD1. Germline assignment: CDR1 SGHTA and CDR2 FQGTGA. V dropped 4 bases and J dropped 2; count of bases not matched to a gene: 5. This CDR3 region has 15 residues. DNA for the CDR3: TGTGCCAGCAGCTCAGACAGGGGGCCTCCCTACGAGCAGTACTTC. It is translated as CASSSDRGPPYEQYF.

The chain employs TRBV6-1 and TRBJ2-3; a possible D gene is TRBD1 (6 bases). Deletions cut 8 bases from V and 1 base from J, with 16 bases between. The CDR3 is 15 residues long. Germline values: CDR1 MNHNS, CDR2 SASEGT. The chain's CDR3 is CASATPGAGTDTQYF. CDR3 coding DNA: TGTGCCAGCGCCACCCCAGGGGCCGGCACAGATACGCAGTATTTT.

This clonotype has only a few counts. The chain couples TRBV12-3 or TRBV12-4 to TRBJ1-5; 7 bases fit TRBD1. The junction had 8 bases not matched to a gene; V was cut back by 4 bases and J by 5 bases. CDR3 length: 15 amino acids. CDR3 in amino acids: CASSSRGTADQPQHF. As DNA, the CDR3 is TGTGCCAGCAGTTCCAGGGGGACGGCCGATCAGCCCCAGCATTTT.

This chain joins TRBV29-1 and TRBJ2-7; TRBD2 matches 12 bases. The CDR3 spans 14 residues. Germline V gene data show CDR1 as SQVTM and CDR2 as ANQGSEA. V gave up 7 bases and J gave up 7 bases; unmatched junction bases: 11. The CDR3 protein is CSAALAGGPGEQYF. CDR3 in DNA: TGCAGCGCAGCGCTAGCGGGAGGGCCGGGGGAGCAGTACTTC.

This clonotype occurred many times. The V call is TRBV6-2 or TRBV6-3, the J call TRBJ2-3; D might be TRBD2 (5 bases). The CDR3 totals 15 residues. Germline CDR1 reads MNHEY; CDR2 reads SVGEGT. The V and J ends lost 6 bases and 2 bases respectively, with 15 bases between them. CDR3 in amino acids: CASSSGGSHTDTQYF. In DNA form, the CDR3 reads TGTGCCAGCAGCTCCGGAGGATCGCACACAGATACGCAGTATTTT.

The table lists this clonotype with a few counts. This chain links TRBV11-1 with TRBJ1-5; 10 bases are shared with TRBD1. Germline V gives CDR1 SGHAT, CDR2 FQDESV (reference sequence). The CDR3 contains 19 residues. The ends lost 5 bases at V and 0 bases at J; junction bases unmatched: 13. This CDR3 reads CASSQSLGTGVYSNQPQHF. CDR3 sequence (DNA): TGTGCCAGCAGCCAGAGCCTCGGGACAGGGGTTTATAGCAATCAGCCCCAGCATTTT. The whole variable domain, filled in from reference TRBV11-1 and TRBJ1-5, reads EAEVAQSPRYKITEKSQAVAFWCDPISGHATLYWYRQILGQGPELLVQFQDESVVDDSQLPKDRFSAERLKGVDSTLKIQPAELGDSAMYLCASSQSLGTGVYSNQPQHFGDGTRLSIL.

The V gene is TRBV11-3, the J gene TRBJ2-2; possibly TRBD1 for D (6 bases). V dropped 4 bases and J dropped 4 bases, with 16 bases sitting between them. The CDR3 has 16 amino acids. Germline V gene data show CDR1 as SGHNT and CDR2 as YENEEA. This CDR3 reads CASSWGGRGGTGELFF. For the CDR3, the DNA is TGTGCCAGCAGCTGGGGCGGCAGGGGTGGCACCGGGGAGCTGTTTTTT.

This clonotype was observed a handful of times. The chain recombines TRBV27 with TRBJ2-7; D not resolved. V lost 3 bases to trimming and J lost 7 bases, with 16 bases between them. The CDR3 is 14 amino acids. CDR1 is MNHEY and CDR2 is SMNVEV in the germline V gene (reference sequence). CDR3 amino acids: CASSFGSQHLEQYF. As DNA, the CDR3 is TGTGCCAGCAGTTTCGGGTCCCAGCATTTAGAGCAGTACTTC.

This sequence joins TRBV20-1 and TRBJ2-3, with a weak D call TRBD1 (7 bases). The CDR3 is 15 amino acids. The V end was cut by 5 bases, the J end by 1 base, with 16 bases between. Germline V gene lookup returns CDR1 DFQATT and CDR2 SNEGSKA (reference sequence). In DNA, the CDR3 is TGCAGTGCTTCTCGACAGGGAGGAGGCACAGATACGCAGTATTTT. It is translated as CSASRQGGGTDTQYF.

This clonotype appeared many times. The chain carries TRBV7-2 and TRBJ2-7, with D maybe TRBD1 (6 bases). Germline values: CDR1 SGHTA, CDR2 FQGNSA. With 1 base removed from V and 3 bases from J, the gap between germline ends came to 16 bases. This CDR3 spans 16 amino acids. Written as DNA, the CDR3 is TGTGCCAGCAGCTTAGGGTCAGGTGAAGGGGGCTACGAGCAGTACTTC. It encodes CASSLGSGEGGYEQYF. Combining the CDR3 with reference TRBV7-2 and TRBJ2-7 gives the whole variable domain GAGVSQSPSNKVTEKGKDVELRCDPISGHTALYWYRQSLGQGLEFLIYFQGNSAPDKSGLPSDRFSAERTGGSVSTLTIQRTQQEDSAVYLCASSLGSGEGGYEQYFGPGTRLTVT.

This chain joins TRBV20-1 and TRBJ2-7, with D maybe TRBD2 (6 bases). The V end lost 3 bases, the J end lost 7 bases, and 22 bases lay between the germline ends. The CDR3 is made up of 15 amino acids. The germline V gene encodes CDR1 DFQATT and CDR2 SNEGSKA (reference sequence). This CDR3 is CSARGRTLEGGEQYF. As DNA, the CDR3 is TGCAGTGCTAGGGGGCGGACCCTCGAGGGAGGAGAGCAGTACTTC.

This chain joins TRBV6-2 or TRBV6-3 and TRBJ2-1; D is ambiguous. V gave up 0 bases and J gave up 9 bases, with 9 bases separating them. Germline V gene sequence: CDR1 MNHEY, CDR2 SVGEGT. The CDR3 has 13 residues. The DNA of the CDR3 is TGTGCCAGCAGTTACTCTAGTATGGGTGAGCAGTTCTTC. It is translated as CASSYSSMGEQFF.

This sequence joins TRBV6-5 and TRBJ2-3, with TRBD2 as a possible D gene (6 bases). Germline CDR1 MNHEY, CDR2 SVGAGI. This CDR3 has 13 amino acids. With 2 bases removed from V and 7 bases from J, the gap between germline ends came to 10 bases. CDR3 region: CASSYRRENTQYF. DNA of the CDR3: TGTGCCAGCAGTTACCGGCGGGAAAATACGCAGTATTTT.

This clonotype was counted a few times. The chain couples TRBV9 to TRBJ2-1, with D hard to call. Between the trimmed V and J ends, which lost 0 bases and 6 bases, there was a span of 10 bases. The CDR3 is made up of 14 amino acids. CDR1 and CDR2 (germline): SGDLS, YYNGEE. This CDR3 is CASSVDSESNEQFF. The CDR3 DNA follows: TGTGCCAGCAGCGTAGACTCTGAGAGCAATGAGCAGTTCTTC.

The J gene is TRBJ2-7, the V gene TRBV18; tentatively, D is TRBD1 (6 bases). The CDR3 consists of 14 residues. From germline, CDR1 is KGHSH and CDR2 LQKENI. The ends were cut back, 6 bases at V and 3 bases at J, with 15 bases in the middle. The DNA for the CDR3 is TGTGCCAGCTCCTCAACCGACAGGAACTACGAGCAGTACTTC. Encoded protein: CASSSTDRNYEQYF.

In its sample, this clonotype was seen many times. This chain joins TRBV20-1 and TRBJ2-5; possibly TRBD1 for D (6 bases). CDR1 and CDR2 from the germline V gene are DFQATT and SNEGSKA (reference sequence). Trimming removed 6 bases from V and 0 bases from J, with 11 bases in between. The CDR3 spans 13 residues. The CDR3 region is CSATTGNQETQYF. The CDR3, as DNA: TGCAGTGCAACCACAGGGAACCAAGAGACCCAGTACTTC.